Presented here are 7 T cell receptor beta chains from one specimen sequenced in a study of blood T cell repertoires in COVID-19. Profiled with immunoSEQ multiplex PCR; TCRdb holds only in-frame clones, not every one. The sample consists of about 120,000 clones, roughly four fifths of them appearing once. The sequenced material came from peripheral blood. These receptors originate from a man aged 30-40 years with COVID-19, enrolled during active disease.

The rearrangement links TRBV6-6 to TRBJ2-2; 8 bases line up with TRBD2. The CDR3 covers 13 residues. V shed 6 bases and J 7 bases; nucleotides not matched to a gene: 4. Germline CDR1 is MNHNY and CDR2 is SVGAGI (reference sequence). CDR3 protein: CASRAGAFGELFF. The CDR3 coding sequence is TGTGCCAGCAGAGCGGGGGCGTTCGGGGAGCTGTTTTTT.

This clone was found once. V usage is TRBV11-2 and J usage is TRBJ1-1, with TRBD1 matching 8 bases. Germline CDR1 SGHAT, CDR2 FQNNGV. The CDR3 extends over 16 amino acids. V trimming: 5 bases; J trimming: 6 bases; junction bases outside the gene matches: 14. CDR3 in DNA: TGTGCCAGCAGCCCGCTGACAGGGGCCCGCTACGCTGAAGCTTTCTTT. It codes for CASSPLTGARYAEAFF.

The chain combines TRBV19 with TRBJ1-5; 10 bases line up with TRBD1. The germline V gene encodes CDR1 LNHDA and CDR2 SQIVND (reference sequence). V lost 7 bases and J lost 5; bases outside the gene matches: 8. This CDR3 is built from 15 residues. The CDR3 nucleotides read TGTGCCAGTACCAGAGGACAGGGGGGGGATCAGCCCCAGCATTTT. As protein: CASTRGQGGDQPQHF. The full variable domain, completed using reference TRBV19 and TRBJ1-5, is DGGITQSPKYLFRKEGQNVTLSCEQNLNHDAMYWYRQDPGQGLRLIYYSQIVNDFQKGDIAEGYSVSREKKESFPLTVTSAQKNPTAFYLCASTRGQGGDQPQHFGDGTRLSIL.

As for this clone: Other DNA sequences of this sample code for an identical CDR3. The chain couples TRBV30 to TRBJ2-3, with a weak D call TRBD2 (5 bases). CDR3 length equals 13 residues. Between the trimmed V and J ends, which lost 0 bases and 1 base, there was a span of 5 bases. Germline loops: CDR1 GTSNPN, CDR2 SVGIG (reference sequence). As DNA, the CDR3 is TGTGCCTGGAGTGTCGGGGGCACAGATACGCAGTATTTT. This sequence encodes CAWSVGGTDTQYF.

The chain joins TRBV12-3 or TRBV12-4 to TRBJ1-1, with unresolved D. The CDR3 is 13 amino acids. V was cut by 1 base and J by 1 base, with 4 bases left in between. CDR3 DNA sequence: TGTGCCAGCAGTTTAGGACAGAACACTGAAGCTTTCTTT. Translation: CASSLGQNTEAFF.

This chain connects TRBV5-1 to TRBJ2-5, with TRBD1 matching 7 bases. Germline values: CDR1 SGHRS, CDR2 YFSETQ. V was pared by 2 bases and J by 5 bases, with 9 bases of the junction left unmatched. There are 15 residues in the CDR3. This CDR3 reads CASSLRQGVEETQYF. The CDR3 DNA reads TGCGCCAGCAGCTTAAGACAGGGAGTGGAGGAGACCCAGTACTTC. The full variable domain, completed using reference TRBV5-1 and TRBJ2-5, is KAGVTQTPRYLIKTRGQQVTLSCSPISGHRSVSWYQQTPGQGLQFLFEYFSETQRNKGNFPGRFSGRQFSNSRSEMNVSTLELGDSALYLCASSLRQGVEETQYFGPGTRLLVL.

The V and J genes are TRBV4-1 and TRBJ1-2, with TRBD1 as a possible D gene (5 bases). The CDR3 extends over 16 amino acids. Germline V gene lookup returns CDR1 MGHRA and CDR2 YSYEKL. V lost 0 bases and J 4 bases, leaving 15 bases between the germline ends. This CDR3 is CASSQDVRGSGYGYTF. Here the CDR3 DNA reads TGCGCCAGCAGCCAAGATGTGCGGGGGTCTGGCTATGGCTACACCTTC.